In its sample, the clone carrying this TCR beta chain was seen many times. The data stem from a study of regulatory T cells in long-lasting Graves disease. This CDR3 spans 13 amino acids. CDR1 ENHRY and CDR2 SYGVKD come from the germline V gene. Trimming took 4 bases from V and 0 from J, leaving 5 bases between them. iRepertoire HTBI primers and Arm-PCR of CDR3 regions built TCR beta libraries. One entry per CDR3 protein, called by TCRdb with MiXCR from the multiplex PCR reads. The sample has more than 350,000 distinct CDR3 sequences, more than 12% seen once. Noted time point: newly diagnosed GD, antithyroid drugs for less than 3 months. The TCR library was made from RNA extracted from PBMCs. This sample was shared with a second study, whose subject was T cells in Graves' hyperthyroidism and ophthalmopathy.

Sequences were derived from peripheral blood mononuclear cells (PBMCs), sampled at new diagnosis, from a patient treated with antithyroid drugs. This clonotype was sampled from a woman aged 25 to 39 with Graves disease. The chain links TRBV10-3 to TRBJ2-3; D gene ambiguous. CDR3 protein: CAISVGSTDTQYF. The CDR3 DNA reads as TGTGCCATCAGTGTTGGGAGCACAGATACGCAGTATTTT.